This TCR beta chain derives from a study of T cells in localized non-small cell lung cancer. This CDR3 is built from 9 residues. V lost 10 bases and J 12 bases, leaving 10 bases between the germline ends. Germline lookup yields CDR1 SNHLY and CDR2 FYNNEI. Assay used: immunoSEQ multiplex PCR; TCRdb lists only in-frame clones, some missing. This repertoire shows nearly 11,000 clones, around four fifths found once; its top ten account for 15% to 20%. The sample here was peripheral blood mononuclear cells, taken before any cancer treatment. This TCR was sampled from a female donor over 55 with stage II lung adenocarcinoma. The rearrangement joins TRBV2 to TRBJ2-1, with D unclear. The CDR3 bases are TGTGCCACCGAAAAACGGCAGTTCTTC. It specifies CATEKRQFF. Combining the CDR3 with reference TRBV2 and TRBJ2-1 gives the whole variable domain EPEVTQTPSHQVTQMGQEVILRCVPISNHLYFYWYRQILGQKVEFLVSFYNNEISEKSEIFDDQFSVERPDGSNFTLKIRSTKLEDSAMYFCATEKRQFFGPGTRLTVL.